This entry describes one T cell receptor beta chain. A much larger clonotype is one base distant, so this may be a read error. The CDR3 does not end in the conserved phenylalanine or tryptophan, so this is likely a read error. The data derive from a study of T-cell reconstitution after alpha-beta-depleted transplantation in children. Preparation of the TCRbeta library involved a method that used unique molecular identifiers. Via MiXCR, TCRdb re-called the PCR reads, giving one row per CDR3 protein. The table lists around 580,000 distinct CDR3 sequences, roughly 23% of them singletons, with 13% to 15% in the top ten. The CDR3 is 11 residues long. Looked up from germline, CDR1 is DFQATT and CDR2 is SNEGSKA (reference sequence). The ends lost 3 bases at V and 12 bases at J; junction bases unmatched: 4.

J is TRBJ1-5 and V is TRBV20-1; 8 bases line up with TRBD1. The TCR was taken from a boy under two years old who had a stem cell transplant for acute myeloid leukemia, so the T cells may come from the graft donor. Sequenced material: PBMCs, mostly from graft donor cells, taken 360 days after TCRalphabeta/CD19-depleted stem cell transplant. The CDR3 DNA reads as TGCAGTGCTAGTTGGGGACAGGTCCAGCATTAT. As protein: CSASWGQVQHY.